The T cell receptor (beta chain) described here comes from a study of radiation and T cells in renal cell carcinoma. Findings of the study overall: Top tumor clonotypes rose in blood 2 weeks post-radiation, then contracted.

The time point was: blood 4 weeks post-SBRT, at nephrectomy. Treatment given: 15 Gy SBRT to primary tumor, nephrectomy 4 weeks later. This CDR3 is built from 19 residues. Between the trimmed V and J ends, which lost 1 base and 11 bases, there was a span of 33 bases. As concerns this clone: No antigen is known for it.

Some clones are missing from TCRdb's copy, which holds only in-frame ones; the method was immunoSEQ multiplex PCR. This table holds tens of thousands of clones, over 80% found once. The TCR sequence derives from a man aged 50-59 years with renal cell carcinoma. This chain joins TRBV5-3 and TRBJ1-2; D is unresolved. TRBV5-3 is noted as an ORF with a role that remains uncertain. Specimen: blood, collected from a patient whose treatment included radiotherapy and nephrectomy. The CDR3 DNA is TGTGCCAGAAGCTTGTATTATGGGGAGAACGCCTTGTGTCTTTTTGTGTACACCTTC. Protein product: CARSLYYGENALCLFVYTF.